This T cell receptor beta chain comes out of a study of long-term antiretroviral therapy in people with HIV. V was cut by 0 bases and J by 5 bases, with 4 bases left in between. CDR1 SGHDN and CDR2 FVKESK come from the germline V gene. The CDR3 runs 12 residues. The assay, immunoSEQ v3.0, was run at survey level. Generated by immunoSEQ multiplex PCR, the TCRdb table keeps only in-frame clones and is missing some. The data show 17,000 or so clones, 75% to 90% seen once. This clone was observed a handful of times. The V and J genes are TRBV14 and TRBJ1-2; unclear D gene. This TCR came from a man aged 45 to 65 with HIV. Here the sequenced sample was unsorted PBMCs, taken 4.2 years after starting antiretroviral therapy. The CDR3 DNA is TGTGCCAGCAGCCAAGAGGGGTATGGCTACACCTTC. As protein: CASSQEGYGYTF.